This T cell receptor beta chain was profiled in a study of blood T cell repertoires in COVID-19. Study-level background: T cells, B-cell-depleted T cells, or PBMCs provided the cDNA or gDNA that served as material.

Methods used by the authors: Estimation of nucleated cell counts relied on the amplification of reference gene primers. Only in-frame clones appear in the TCRdb table, and some are missing; sequencing was by immunoSEQ multiplex PCR. That table gives V, J and clone size, and the DNA gave D and trimming. The sample lists some 370,000 clones; around 87% were seen once. The V and J ends lost 9 bases and 3 bases, in that order; junction bases with no gene match: 8. The germline V gene has CDR1 SNHLY and CDR2 FYNNEI. There are 15 residues in the CDR3. The chain carries TRBV2 and TRBJ2-3; 11 bases match TRBD2. The sequencing sample was made of peripheral blood. The TCR comes from a woman in her 30s with COVID-19, enrolled during active disease. CDR3 nucleotide sequence: TGTGCCAGGGATAGCGGGAGGGGTGGAACAGATACGCAGTATTTT. It codes for CARDSGRGGTDTQYF.